Described below is a single TCR beta chain sequence and its context. Antigen: not known. This sample was taken from a study of siplizumab effects on memory and regulatory T cells. Sequencing of each sample assayed around 10^5 TCR templates. The assay was immunoSEQ multiplex PCR, and TCRdb's table has in-frame clones only and misses some. The table has around 100,000 clones, around 90% seen once. The study, taken as a whole, reports: A major contribution to the alloresponse seemed to be made by naive T cells, which seemed more diverse than memory cells. Unstimulated subsets were the mapping target of only a minor fraction of alloreactive clones.

CDR1 and CDR2 from the germline V gene are SGHRS and YFSETQ. The CDR3 contains 13 residues. V lost 2 bases, J lost 5 bases, and 0 bases stayed unmatched. This chain uses TRBV5-1 with TRBJ2-4, with 8 positions matching TRBD2. The sequence was obtained from a human donor in good health. The sample consisted of non-Treg CD4+ T cells sorted from blood. CDR3 sequence: CASSLAGENIQYF. In DNA form, the CDR3 reads TGCGCCAGCAGCTTAGCGGGGGAAAACATTCAGTACTTC. Supplemented by reference TRBV5-1 and TRBJ2-4, the full variable domain reads KAGVTQTPRYLIKTRGQQVTLSCSPISGHRSVSWYQQTPGQGLQFLFEYFSETQRNKGNFPGRFSGRQFSNSRSEMNVSTLELGDSALYLCASSLAGENIQYFGAGTRLSVL.